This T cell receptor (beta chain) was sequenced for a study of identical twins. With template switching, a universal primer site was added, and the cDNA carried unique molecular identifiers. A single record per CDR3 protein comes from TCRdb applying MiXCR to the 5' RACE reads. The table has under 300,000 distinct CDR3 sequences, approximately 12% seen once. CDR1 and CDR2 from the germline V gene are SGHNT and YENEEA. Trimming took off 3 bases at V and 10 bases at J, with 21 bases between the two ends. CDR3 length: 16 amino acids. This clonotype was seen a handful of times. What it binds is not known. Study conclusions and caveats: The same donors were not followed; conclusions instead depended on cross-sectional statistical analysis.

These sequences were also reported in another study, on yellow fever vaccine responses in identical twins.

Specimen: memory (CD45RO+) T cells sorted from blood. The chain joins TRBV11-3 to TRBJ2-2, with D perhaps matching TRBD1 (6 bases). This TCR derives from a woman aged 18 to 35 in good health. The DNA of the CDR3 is TGTGCCAGCAGCTTGGGCCCGGGACAACAGATTGAGGAGCTGTTTTTT. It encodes CASSLGPGQQIEELFF.